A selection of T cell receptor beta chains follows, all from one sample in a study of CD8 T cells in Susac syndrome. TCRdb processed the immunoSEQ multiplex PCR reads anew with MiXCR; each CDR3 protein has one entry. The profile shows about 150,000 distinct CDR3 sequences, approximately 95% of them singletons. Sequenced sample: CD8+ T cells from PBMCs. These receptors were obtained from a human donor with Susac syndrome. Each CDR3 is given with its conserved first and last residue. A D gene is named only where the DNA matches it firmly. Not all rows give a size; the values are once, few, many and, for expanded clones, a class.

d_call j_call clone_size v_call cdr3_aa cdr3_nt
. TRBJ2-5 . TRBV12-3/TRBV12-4 CASSLDGLHF TGTGCCAGCAGTTTGGATGGCCTCCACTTC
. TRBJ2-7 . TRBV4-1 CASSHLIGTGVTYEQYF TGCGCCAGCAGCCACCTAATCGGGACGGGGGTTACCTACGAGCAGTACTTC
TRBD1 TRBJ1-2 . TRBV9 CASSVLSDRGVHGYTF TGTGCCAGCAGCGTCTTATCGGACAGGGGTGTTCATGGCTACACCTTC
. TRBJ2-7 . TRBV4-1 CASSQETFYEQYF TGCGCCAGCAGCCAAGAGACGTTCTACGAGCAGTACTTC
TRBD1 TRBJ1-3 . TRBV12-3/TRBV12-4 CASSNRGREGNTIYF TGTGCCAGCAGCAACAGGGGGCGCGAGGGAAACACCATATATTTT
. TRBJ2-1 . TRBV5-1 CASSFVEITSSYNEQFF TGCGCCAGCAGCTTTGTAGAGATAACCAGCTCCTACAATGAGCAGTTCTTC
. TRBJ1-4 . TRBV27 CASSRQTGTLPEKLFF TGTGCCAGCAGTCGGCAAACCGGGACCCTCCCTGAAAAACTGTTTTTT
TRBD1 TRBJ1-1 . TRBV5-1 CASSKGTGGARDTEAFF TGCGCCAGCAGCAAAGGGACAGGGGGCGCAAGAGACACTGAAGCTTTCTTT
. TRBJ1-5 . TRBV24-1 CATSGIGEAHQPQHF TGTGCCACCAGTGGGATAGGGGAAGCCCATCAGCCCCAGCATTTT
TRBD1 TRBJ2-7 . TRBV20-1 CSARDKTGSYEQYF TGCAGTGCTAGAGATAAGACAGGGTCCTACGAGCAGTACTTC
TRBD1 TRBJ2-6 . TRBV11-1 CASSTSGTASSGANVLTF TGTGCCAGCAGCACTTCCGGGACAGCGAGCTCTGGGGCCAACGTCCTGACTTTC
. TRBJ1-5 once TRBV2 CASDTGFQPQHF TGTGCCAGTGATACAGGGTTTCAGCCCCAGCATTTT
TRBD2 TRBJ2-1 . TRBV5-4 CASTDIAGVGNEQFF TGTGCCAGCACCGATATAGCGGGAGTGGGGAATGAGCAGTTCTTC
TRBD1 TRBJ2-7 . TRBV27 CASSLRQGNEQYF TGTGCCAGCAGTTTAAGACAGGGTAACGAGCAGTACTTC
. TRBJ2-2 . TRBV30 CACVVRGELFF TGTGCCTGTGTGGTGCGTGGGGAGCTGTTTTTT
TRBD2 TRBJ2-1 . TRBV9 CASSASQTSGRDYNEQFF TGTGCCAGCAGCGCATCCCAGACTAGCGGGAGGGACTACAATGAGCAGTTCTTC
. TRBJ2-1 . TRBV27 CASSLLGGPSYNEQFF TGTGCCAGCAGTTTATTGGGCGGACCCTCCTACAATGAGCAGTTCTTC
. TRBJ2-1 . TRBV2 CASRTSEQFF TGTGCCAGCAGAACATCCGAGCAGTTCTTC
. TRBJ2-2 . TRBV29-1 CSVRGAGNTGELFF TGCAGCGTCCGGGGGGCGGGGAACACCGGGGAGCTGTTTTTT
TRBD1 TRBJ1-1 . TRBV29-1 CSAKQGANTEAFF TGCAGCGCAAAACAGGGGGCGAACACTGAAGCTTTCTTT
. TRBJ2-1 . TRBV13 CASSPDPLEAYNEQFF TGTGCCAGCAGCCCCGACCCACTAGAGGCCTACAATGAGCAGTTCTTC
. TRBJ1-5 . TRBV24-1 CATSDPTGEDQPQHF TGTGCCACCAGTGACCCGACAGGCGAGGATCAGCCCCAGCATTTT
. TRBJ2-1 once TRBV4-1 CASSQERQGLYNEQFF TGCGCCAGCAGCCAAGAGCGGCAGGGACTCTACAATGAGCAGTTCTTC
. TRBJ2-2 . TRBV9 CASSVVVGETNTGELFF TGTGCCAGCAGCGTAGTCGTCGGGGAGACGAACACCGGGGAGCTGTTTTTT
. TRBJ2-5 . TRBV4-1 CASSQGWGRQETQYF TGCGCCAGCAGCCAAGGGTGGGGCAGACAAGAGACCCAGTACTTC
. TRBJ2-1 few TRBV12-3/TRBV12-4 CASSLSEQFF TGTGCCAGCAGTTTATCCGAGCAGTTCTTC
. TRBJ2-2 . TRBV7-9 CASRPTPGFTGELFF TGTGCCAGCAGACCTACGCCAGGGTTCACCGGGGAGCTGTTTTTT
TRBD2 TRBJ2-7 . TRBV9 CASSVGSSGNYEQYF TGTGCCAGCAGCGTAGGTTCTAGCGGTAACTACGAGCAGTACTTC
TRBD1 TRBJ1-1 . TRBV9 CASSEAGTGNTEAFF TGTGCCAGCAGCGAAGCCGGGACAGGGAACACTGAAGCTTTCTTT
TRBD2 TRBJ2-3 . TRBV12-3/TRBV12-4 CASSFGTSGTDTQYF TGTGCCAGCAGTTTCGGGACTAGCGGCACAGATACGCAGTATTTT
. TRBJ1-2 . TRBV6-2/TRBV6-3 CASRGVSYGYTF TGTGCCAGCAGAGGGGTGAGCTATGGCTACACCTTC
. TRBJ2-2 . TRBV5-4 CASSQENTGELFF TGTGCCAGCAGCCAGGAGAACACCGGGGAGCTGTTTTTT
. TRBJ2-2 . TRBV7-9 CASSPTTGDTGELFF TGTGCCAGCAGCCCTACCACCGGGGACACCGGGGAGCTGTTTTTT